This TCR beta chain was sequenced for a study of T cell clonotyping in hematopoietic cell transplantation. This table comes from immunoSEQ multiplex PCR, and its TCRdb copy is limited to in-frame clones, with some not included. The table has fewer than 80,000 clones, around 94% seen once. Germline CDR1 is SNHLY and CDR2 is FYNNEI. The J segment lost 3 bases and the V segment lost 10 bases, leaving 10 bases of the junction unmatched. This CDR3 has 15 amino acids. The TCR comes from a man between 45 and 60 years old in good health. Some clones in this sample may be carry-over from other donors' samples. Sequencing used peripheral blood mononuclear cells. This chain connects TRBV2 to TRBJ1-5; 9 positions match TRBD1. CDR3 residues: CATSPGTGPNQPQHF. In nucleotides, the CDR3 is TGTGCCACCTCTCCCGGGACAGGGCCCAATCAGCCCCAGCATTTT.